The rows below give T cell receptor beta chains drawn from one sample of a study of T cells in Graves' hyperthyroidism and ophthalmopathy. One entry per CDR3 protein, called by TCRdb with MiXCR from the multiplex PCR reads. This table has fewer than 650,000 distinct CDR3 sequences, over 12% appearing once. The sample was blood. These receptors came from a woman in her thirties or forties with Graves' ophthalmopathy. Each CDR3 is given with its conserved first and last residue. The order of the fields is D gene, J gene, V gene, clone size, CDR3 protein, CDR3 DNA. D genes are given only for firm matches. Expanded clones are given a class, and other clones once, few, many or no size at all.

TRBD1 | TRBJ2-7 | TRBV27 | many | CASSPRDSKDEQYF | TGTGCCAGCAGTCCACGGGACAGTAAGGACGAGCAGTACTTC
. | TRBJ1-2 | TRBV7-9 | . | CASSPHRRIYGYTF | TGTGCCAGCAGCCCCCACAGGCGGATCTATGGCTACACCTTC
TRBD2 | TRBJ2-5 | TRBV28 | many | CATTSEGTQYF | TGTGCCACCACTAGCGAGGGGACCCAGTACTTC
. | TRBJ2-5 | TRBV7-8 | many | CASSLGQGRQTQYF | TGTGCCAGCAGCTTAGGGCAGGGGAGGCAGACCCAGTACTTC
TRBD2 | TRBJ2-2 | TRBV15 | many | CATSRGASGTGELFF | TGTGCCACCAGCAGAGGGGCTAGCGGCACCGGGGAGCTGTTTTTT
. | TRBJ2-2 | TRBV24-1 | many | CATSDPKPGGELFF | TGTGCCACCAGTGATCCGAAACCCGGCGGGGAGCTGTTTTTT
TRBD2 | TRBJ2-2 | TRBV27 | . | CASSFYSGGNTGELFF | TGTGCCAGCAGTTTTTATAGCGGGGGAAACACCGGGGAGCTGTTTTTT
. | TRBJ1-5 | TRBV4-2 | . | CASSQVGAGVDQPQHF | TGTGCCAGCAGCCAGGTTGGAGCAGGGGTTGATCAGCCCCAGCATTTT
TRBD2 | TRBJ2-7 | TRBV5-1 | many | CASSLVGTSSYEQYF | TGTGCCAGCAGCTTAGTCGGGACTAGCTCCTACGAGCAGTACTTC
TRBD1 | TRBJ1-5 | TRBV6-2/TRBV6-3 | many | CASSYPTGQGIATQPQHF | TGTGCCAGCAGTTACCCTACGGGACAGGGGATAGCTACTCAGCCCCAGCATTTT
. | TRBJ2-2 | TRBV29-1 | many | CSVEGPVNTGELFF | TGCAGCGTTGAGGGACCGGTGAACACCGGGGAGCTGTTTTTT
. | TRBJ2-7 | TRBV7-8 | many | CASSLNGVGSYEQYF | TGTGCCAGCAGCTTAAACGGGGTTGGGAGCTACGAGCAGTACTTC
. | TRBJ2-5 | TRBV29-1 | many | CSVDPEGLGTQYF | TGCAGCGTTGACCCGGAGGGCCTTGGGACCCAGTACTTC
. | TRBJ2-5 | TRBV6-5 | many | CASTYGGGPRETQYF | TGTGCCAGCACCTACGGAGGGGGGCCCAGAGAGACCCAGTACTTC
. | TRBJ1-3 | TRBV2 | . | CASTSRGFTGNTIYF | TGTGCCAGCACCTCGCGAGGGTTCACTGGAAACACCATATATTTT
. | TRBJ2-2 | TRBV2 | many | CASMRGSYGELFF | TGTGCCAGCATGAGGGGGAGTTACGGGGAGCTGTTTTTT
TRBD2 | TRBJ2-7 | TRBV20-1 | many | CSARDPSGDYEQYF | TGCAGTGCTAGAGATCCTAGCGGGGACTACGAGCAGTACTTC
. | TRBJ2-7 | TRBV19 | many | CASSIDARGTYEQYF | TGTGCCAGTAGTATAGATGCGCGGGGGACATACGAGCAGTACTTC
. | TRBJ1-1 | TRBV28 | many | CASSLYVNVAAFF | TGTGCCAGCAGTTTATACGTCAACGTAGCCGCTTTCTTT
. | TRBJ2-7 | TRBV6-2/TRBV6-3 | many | CASSLPQGRYEQYF | TGTGCCAGCAGTCTACCTCAAGGACGCTACGAGCAGTACTTC
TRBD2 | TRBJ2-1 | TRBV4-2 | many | CASSQGGTSFF | TGTGCCAGCAGCCAAGGGGGGACTAGCTTCTTC
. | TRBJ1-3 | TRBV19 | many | CASAYKPGSSGNTIYF | TGTGCCAGTGCCTATAAACCGGGAAGCTCTGGAAACACCATATATTTT
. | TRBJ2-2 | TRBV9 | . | CASGSTFRSHGELFF | TGTGCCAGCGGCTCCACCTTCCGCTCCCACGGGGAGCTGTTTTTT
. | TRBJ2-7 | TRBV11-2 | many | CASSLSDFHSYEQYF | TGTGCCAGCAGCTTAAGTGACTTCCACTCCTACGAGCAGTACTTC
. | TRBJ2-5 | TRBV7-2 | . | CASLAGETQYF | TGTGCCAGCCTTGCGGGAGAGACCCAGTACTTC
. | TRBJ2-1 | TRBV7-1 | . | CASSPPPTGPSSYNEQFF | TGTGCCAGCAGCCCCCCCCCAACGGGGCCAAGCTCCTACAATGAGCAGTTCTTC
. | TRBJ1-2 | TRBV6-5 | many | CASTSNLRVYGYTF | TGTGCCAGCACGAGCAACCTAAGGGTCTATGGCTACACCTTC
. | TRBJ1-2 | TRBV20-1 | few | CSVVGRTYGYTF | TGCAGTGTCGTAGGAAGGACCTATGGCTACACCTTC
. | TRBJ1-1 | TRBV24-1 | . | CATSGVEGPNTEAFF | TGTGCCACCAGTGGAGTGGAGGGGCCGAACACTGAAGCTTTCTTT
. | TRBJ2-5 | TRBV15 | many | CATSRDLSQGTETQYF | TGTGCCACCAGCAGAGATCTGTCCCAGGGGACAGAGACCCAGTACTTC
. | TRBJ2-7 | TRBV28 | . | CASMSGAYEQYF | TGTGCCAGCATGTCCGGGGCCTACGAGCAGTACTTC
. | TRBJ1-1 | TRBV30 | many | CAWDGGAEAFF | TGTGCCTGGGATGGGGGCGCTGAAGCTTTCTTT
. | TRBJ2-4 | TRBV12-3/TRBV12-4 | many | CASSRFRLLTKNIQYF | TGTGCCAGCAGTAGGTTCCGACTGTTGACCAAAAACATTCAGTACTTC
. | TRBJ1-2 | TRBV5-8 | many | CASSLDGSANYGYTF | TGTGCCAGCAGCTTAGACGGCTCTGCTAACTATGGCTACACCTTC
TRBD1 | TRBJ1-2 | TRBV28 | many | CASSRPTGLNGYTF | TGTGCCAGCAGTCGCCCGACAGGGTTGAATGGCTACACCTTC
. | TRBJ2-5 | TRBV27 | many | CASSLSTSGQETQYF | TGTGCCAGCAGTTTATCGACCAGCGGCCAAGAGACCCAGTACTTC
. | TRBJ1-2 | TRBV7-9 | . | CASSLAAVDFYGYTF | TGTGCCAGCAGCTTAGCGGCGGTTGACTTTTATGGCTACACCTTC
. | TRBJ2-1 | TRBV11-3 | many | CASSSSALEDEQFF | TGTGCCAGCAGCTCATCAGCCTTGGAGGATGAGCAGTTCTTC
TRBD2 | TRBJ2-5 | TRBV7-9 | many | CASSPQVAGAGTQYF | TGTGCCAGCAGCCCCCAGGTAGCGGGGGCTGGGACCCAGTACTTC
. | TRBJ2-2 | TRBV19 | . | CASTLGWDTGELFF | TGTGCCAGTACTCTAGGCTGGGACACCGGGGAGCTGTTTTTT
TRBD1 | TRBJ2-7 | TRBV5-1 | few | CASSNTGGTEQYF | TGCGCCAGCAGCAACACAGGGGGGACCGAGCAGTACTTC
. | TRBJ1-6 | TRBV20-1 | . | CSARSPGPLDSPLHF | TGCAGTGCTAGAAGCCCAGGGCCCTTGGATTCACCCCTCCACTTT
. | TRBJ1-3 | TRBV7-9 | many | CASSPDGGNTIYF | TGTGCCAGCAGCCCGGACGGTGGAAACACCATATATTTT
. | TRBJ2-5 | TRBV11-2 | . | CASSLFRAPRETQYF | TGTGCCAGCAGCTTATTCCGGGCCCCGAGGGAGACCCAGTACTTC
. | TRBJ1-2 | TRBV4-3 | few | CASSQWGEDYGYTF | TGCGCCAGCAGCCAATGGGGCGAAGACTATGGCTACACCTTC
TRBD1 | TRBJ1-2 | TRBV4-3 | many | CASSQERGPNYGYTF | TGCGCCAGCAGCCAAGAGAGGGGGCCTAACTATGGCTACACCTTC
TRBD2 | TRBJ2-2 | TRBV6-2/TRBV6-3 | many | CASTPLAVPTGELFF | TGTGCCAGCACCCCACTAGCGGTGCCCACCGGGGAGCTGTTTTTT
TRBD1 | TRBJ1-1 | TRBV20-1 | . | CSAHPGTDSAEAFF | TGCAGTGCTCACCCCGGGACAGATTCGGCTGAAGCTTTCTTT
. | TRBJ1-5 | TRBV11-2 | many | CASSLEGGLNQPQHF | TGTGCCAGCAGCTTAGAGGGCGGGCTCAATCAGCCCCAGCATTTT
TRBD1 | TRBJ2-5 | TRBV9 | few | CASSGHRGLAETQYF | TGTGCCAGCAGCGGACACAGGGGGCTAGCTGAGACCCAGTACTTC
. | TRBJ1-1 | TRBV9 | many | CASSSKKGEEGPRAEAFF | TGTGCCAGCAGCTCCAAGAAGGGGGAAGAGGGGCCGAGGGCTGAAGCTTTCTTT
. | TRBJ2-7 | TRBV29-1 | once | CTAVEGNSYEQYF | TGCACCGCAGTCGAAGGGAACTCCTACGAGCAGTACTTC
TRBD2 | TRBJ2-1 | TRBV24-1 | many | CATSGSLAAGGVEQFF | TGTGCCACCAGTGGGTCTCTGGCGGCGGGAGGGGTTGAGCAGTTCTTC
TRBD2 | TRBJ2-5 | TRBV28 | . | CASSSISGILETQYF | TGTGCCAGCAGTTCAATTAGCGGGATTTTGGAGACCCAGTACTTC